This T cell receptor beta chain was obtained from a study of blood T cells in healthy people across ages. Healthy Russian Caucasian donors spanned ages about 6 to 100 years. Through a sample-barcoded 5' primer and a J-beta primer mix, a second PCR was run for roughly 7 to 12 cycles. Each TCR beta cDNA got a 12-nucleotide random molecular identifier. TCRdb processed the 5' RACE reads anew with MiXCR; each CDR3 protein has one entry. The table lists 1.5 million to 2 million distinct CDR3 sequences, about 50% of them singletons. There are 14 residues in the CDR3. Germline V gives CDR1 SNHLY, CDR2 FYNNEI. V trimming: 9 bases; J trimming: 2 bases; junction bases outside the gene matches: 4.

J is TRBJ1-5 and V is TRBV2; TRBD1 matches 10 bases. The receptor was isolated from a woman between 35 and 50 years old in good health. The sample was blood. CDR3 DNA: TGTGCCAGAGGGGGGACAGGGGGCAATCAGCCCCAGCATTTT. It yields the protein CARGGTGGNQPQHF.